This T cell receptor beta chain comes out of a study of T cells in localized non-small cell lung cancer. General study points: For the top 100 tumor clones, a median around 61 also appeared in adjacent lung. The study found T cell clonality highest in uninvolved adjacent lung, above tumor.

In germline, CDR1 is MDHEN, CDR2 SYDVKM. V shed 6 bases, J shed 4 bases, and the junction held 5 bases outside the gene matches. The CDR3 has 14 amino acids. Produced via immunoSEQ multiplex PCR; TCRdb's table is partial and in-frame only. Seen here are around 34,000 clones, 90% to 95% observed once, and the top ten hold around 8%. On this clone: Its antigen is not identified.

The origin of this receptor is an older female donor with stage I lung adenocarcinoma. The specimen comprised peripheral blood, sampled before any cancer treatment. The chain joins TRBV28 to TRBJ2-1, with 8 bases aligning to TRBD1. The CDR3 loop is CASRTGEGYNEQFF. The CDR3 nucleotides are TGTGCCAGCAGGACAGGGGAAGGGTACAATGAGCAGTTCTTC. Full variable domain (missing parts from reference TRBV28 and TRBJ2-1): DVKVTQSSRYLVKRTGEKVFLECVQDMDHENMFWYRQDPGLGLRLIYFSYDVKMKEKGDIPEGYSVSREKKERFSLILESASTNQTSMYLCASRTGEGYNEQFFGPGTRLTVL.